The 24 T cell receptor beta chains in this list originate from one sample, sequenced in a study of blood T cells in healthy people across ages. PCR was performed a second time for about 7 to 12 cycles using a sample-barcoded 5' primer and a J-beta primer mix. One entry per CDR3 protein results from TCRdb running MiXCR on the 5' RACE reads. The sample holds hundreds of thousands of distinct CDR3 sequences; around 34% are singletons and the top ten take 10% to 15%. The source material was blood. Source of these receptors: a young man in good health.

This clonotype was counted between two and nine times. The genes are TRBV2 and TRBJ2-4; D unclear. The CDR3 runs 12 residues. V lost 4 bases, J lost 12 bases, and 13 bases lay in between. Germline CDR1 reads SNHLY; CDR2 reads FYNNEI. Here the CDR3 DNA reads TGTGCCAGCAGTGGGGCCTCCTGGCGTCAGTACTTC. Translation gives CASSGASWRQYF.

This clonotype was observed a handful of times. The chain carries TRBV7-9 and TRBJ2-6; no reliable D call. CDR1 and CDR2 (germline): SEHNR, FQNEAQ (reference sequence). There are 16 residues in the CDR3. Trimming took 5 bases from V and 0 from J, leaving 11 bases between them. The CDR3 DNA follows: TGTGCCAGCAGCACGATCAGATCCTCTGGGGCCAACGTCCTGACTTTC. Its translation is CASSTIRSSGANVLTF.

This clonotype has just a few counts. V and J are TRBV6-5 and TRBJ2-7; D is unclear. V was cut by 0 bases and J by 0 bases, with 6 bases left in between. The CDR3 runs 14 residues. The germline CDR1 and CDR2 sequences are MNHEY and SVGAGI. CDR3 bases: TGTGCCAGCAGTTACTCCAGGAGCTCCTACGAGCAGTACTTC. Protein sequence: CASSYSRSSYEQYF.

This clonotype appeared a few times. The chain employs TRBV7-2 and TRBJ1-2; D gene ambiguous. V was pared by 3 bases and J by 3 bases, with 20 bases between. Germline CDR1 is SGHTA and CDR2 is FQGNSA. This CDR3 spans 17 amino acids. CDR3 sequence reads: CASSFGVEAGLYYGYTF. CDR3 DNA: TGTGCCAGCAGCTTTGGTGTTGAGGCCGGTCTTTACTATGGCTACACCTTC.

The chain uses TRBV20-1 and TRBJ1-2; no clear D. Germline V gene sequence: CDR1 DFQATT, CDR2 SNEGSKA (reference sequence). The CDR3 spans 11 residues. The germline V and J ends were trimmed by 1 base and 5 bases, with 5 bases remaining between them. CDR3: CSARVPYGYTF. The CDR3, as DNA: TGCAGTGCTAGAGTCCCATATGGCTACACCTTC.

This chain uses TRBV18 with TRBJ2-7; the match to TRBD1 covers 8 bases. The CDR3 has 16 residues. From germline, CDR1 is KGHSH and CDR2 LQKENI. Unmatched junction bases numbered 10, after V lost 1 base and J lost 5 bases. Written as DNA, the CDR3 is TGTGCCAGCTCACCACGGATCGGACAGGGTTTCGACGAGCAGTACTTC. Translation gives CASSPRIGQGFDEQYF. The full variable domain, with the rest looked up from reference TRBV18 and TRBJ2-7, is NAGVMQNPRHLVRRRGQEARLRCSPMKGHSHVYWYRQLPEEGLKFMVYLQKENIIDESGMPKERFSAEFPKEGPSILRIQQVVRGDSAAYFCASSPRIGQGFDEQYFGPGTRLTVT.

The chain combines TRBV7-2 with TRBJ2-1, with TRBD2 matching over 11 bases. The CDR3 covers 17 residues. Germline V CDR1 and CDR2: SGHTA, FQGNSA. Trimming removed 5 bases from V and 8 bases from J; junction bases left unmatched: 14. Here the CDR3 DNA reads TGTGCCAGCAGCCGTACTAGCGGGAGTGTTCCGTTCGATGAGCAGTTCTTC. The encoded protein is CASSRTSGSVPFDEQFF.

The CDR3 DNA reads TGTGCCAGCAGTTGGAACAGGGCGGGGACTGAAGCTTTCTTT. Translation gives CASSWNRAGTEAFF. The chain uses TRBV5-5 and TRBJ1-1; possible D gene TRBD1, 6 bases. The CDR3 is 14 residues long. Germline V lookup: CDR1 SGHKS, CDR2 YYEKEE (reference sequence). The V end was cut by 5 bases, the J end by 5 bases, with 16 bases between.

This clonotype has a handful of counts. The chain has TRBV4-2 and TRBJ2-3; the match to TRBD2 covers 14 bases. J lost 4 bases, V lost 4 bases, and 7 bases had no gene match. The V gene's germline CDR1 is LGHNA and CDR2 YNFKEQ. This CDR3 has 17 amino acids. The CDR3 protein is CASSPQTSGGAADTQYF. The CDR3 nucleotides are TGTGCCAGCAGCCCGCAGACTAGCGGGGGGGCTGCAGATACGCAGTATTTT.

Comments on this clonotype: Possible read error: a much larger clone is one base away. DNA for the CDR3: TGTGCCAGCACCAAAAGGAGCACCGGGACCCACGGCAATGAGCAGTTCTTC. Encoded protein: CASTKRSTGTHGNEQFF. The chain is built from TRBV7-2 and TRBJ2-1; either TRBD1 or TRBD2 may fit D (5 bases each). The CDR3 consists of 17 residues. Germline-derived CDR1 and CDR2 are SGHTA and FQGNSA. The V and J ends lost 7 bases and 6 bases respectively, with 25 bases between them.

Written as DNA, the CDR3 is TGTGCCAGCAGAGTACAGGGTTCCGGAGCTTTCTTT. This encodes CASRVQGSGAFF. The V call is TRBV12-3 or TRBV12-4, the J call TRBJ1-1, with D perhaps TRBD1 (6 bases). Trimming shortened V by 6 bases and J by 10 bases, and 15 bases separated the two germline ends. The CDR3 extends over 12 amino acids.

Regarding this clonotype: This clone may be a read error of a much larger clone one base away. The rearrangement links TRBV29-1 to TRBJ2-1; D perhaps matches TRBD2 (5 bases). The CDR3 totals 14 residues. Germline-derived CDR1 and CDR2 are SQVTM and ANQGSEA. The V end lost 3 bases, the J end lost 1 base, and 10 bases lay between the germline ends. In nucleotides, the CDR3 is TGCAGCGTTGAGGACTCCGGTTCCTACAATGAGCAGTTCTTC. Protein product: CSVEDSGSYNEQFF.

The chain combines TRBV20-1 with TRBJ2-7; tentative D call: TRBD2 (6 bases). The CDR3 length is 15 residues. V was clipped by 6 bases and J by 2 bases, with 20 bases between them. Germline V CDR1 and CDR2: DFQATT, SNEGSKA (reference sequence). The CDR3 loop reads CSAKTRVAVTYEQYF. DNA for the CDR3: TGCAGTGCCAAGACGCGGGTAGCGGTAACCTACGAGCAGTACTTC.

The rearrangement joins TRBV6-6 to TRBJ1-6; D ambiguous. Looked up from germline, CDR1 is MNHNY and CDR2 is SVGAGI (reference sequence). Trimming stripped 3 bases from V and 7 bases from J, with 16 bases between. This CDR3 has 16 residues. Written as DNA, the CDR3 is TGTGCCAGCAGTTATGTAGGACCGGGCGGAAATTCACCCCTCCACTTT. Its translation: CASSYVGPGGNSPLHF.

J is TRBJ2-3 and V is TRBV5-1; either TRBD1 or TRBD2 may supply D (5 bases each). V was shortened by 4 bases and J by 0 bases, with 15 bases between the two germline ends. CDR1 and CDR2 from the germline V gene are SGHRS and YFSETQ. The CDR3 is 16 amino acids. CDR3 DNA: TGCGCCAGCAGCATAGGGACCGCCGTCAGCACAGATACGCAGTATTTT. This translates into CASSIGTAVSTDTQYF.

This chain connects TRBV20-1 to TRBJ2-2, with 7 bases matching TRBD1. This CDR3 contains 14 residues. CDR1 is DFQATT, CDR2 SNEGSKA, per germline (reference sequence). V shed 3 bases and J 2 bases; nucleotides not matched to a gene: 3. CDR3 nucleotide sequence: TGCAGTGCTAGGGGGACAGATAACACCGGGGAGCTGTTTTTT. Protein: CSARGTDNTGELFF.

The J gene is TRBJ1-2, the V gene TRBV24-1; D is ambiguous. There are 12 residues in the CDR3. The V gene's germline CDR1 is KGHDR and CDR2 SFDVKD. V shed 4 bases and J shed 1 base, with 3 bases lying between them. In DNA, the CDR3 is TGTGCCACCAGTGACCGTAACTATGGCTACACCTTC. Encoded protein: CATSDRNYGYTF.

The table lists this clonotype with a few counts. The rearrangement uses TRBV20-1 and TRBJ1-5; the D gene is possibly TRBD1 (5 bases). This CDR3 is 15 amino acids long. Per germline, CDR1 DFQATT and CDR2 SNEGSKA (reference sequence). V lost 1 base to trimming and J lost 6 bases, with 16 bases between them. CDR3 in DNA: TGCAGTGCTAGAGCTTCCGAAAGGGGAGGTCAGCCCCAGCATTTT. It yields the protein CSARASERGGQPQHF.

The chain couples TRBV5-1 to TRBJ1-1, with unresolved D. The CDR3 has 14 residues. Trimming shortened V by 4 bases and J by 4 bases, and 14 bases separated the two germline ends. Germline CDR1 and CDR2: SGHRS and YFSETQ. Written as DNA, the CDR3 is TGCGCCAGCAGCCCGGGTGGGCCGCGCACTGAAGCTTTCTTT. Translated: CASSPGGPRTEAFF.

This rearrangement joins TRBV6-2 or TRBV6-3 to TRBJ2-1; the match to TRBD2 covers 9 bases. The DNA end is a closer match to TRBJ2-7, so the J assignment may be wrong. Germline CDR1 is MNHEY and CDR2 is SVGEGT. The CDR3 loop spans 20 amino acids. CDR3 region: CASSYPAGDNSGSSYNEQYF. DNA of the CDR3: TGTGCCAGCAGTTACCCGGCAGGAGACAATAGCGGGAGCTCCTACAATGAGCAGTACTTC.

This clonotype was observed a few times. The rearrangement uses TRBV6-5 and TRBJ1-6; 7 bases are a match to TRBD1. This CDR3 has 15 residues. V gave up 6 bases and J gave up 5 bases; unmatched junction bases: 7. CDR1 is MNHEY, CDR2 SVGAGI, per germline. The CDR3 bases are TGTGCCAGCAGAGACACCGGGACAGATAATTCACCCCTCCACTTT. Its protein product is CASRDTGTDNSPLHF.

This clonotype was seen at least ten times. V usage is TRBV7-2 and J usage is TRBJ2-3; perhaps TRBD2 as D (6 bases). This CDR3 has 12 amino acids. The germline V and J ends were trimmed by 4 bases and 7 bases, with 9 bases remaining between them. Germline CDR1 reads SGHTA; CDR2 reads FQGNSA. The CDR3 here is CASSSGLYTQYF. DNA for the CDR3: TGTGCCAGCAGCTCGGGACTCTATACGCAGTATTTT.

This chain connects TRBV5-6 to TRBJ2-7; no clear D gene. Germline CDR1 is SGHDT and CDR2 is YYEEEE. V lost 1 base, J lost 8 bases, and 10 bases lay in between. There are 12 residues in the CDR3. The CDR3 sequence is CASSLNHYKQYF. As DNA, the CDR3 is TGTGCCAGCAGCTTGAACCATTACAAGCAGTACTTC.

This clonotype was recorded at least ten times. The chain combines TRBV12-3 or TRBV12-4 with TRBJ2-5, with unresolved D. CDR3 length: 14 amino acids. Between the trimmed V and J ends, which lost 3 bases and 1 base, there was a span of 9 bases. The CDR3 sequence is CASSLVMAQETQYF. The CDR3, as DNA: TGTGCCAGCAGTTTGGTGATGGCCCAAGAGACCCAGTACTTC.